The 2 T cell receptor beta chains below all came from one sample that was sequenced in a study of T cell responses to AZD1222 COVID-19 vaccine. This table comes from immunoSEQ multiplex PCR, and its TCRdb copy is limited to in-frame clones, with some not included. The sample consists of about 110,000 clones, 91% of them appearing once. Material: peripheral blood, obtained on day 0 of AZD1222 vaccination. These receptors all come from an adult in good health.

This rearrangement joins TRBV10-3 to TRBJ1-1; D gene ambiguous. The CDR3 contains 14 residues. Germline V gene data show CDR1 as ENHRY and CDR2 as SYGVKD. V lost 4 bases and J lost 4, with 13 bases in between. The CDR3 sequence: CAISAAAGVTEAFF. The CDR3 nucleotides read TGTGCCATCAGTGCCGCGGCCGGGGTCACTGAAGCTTTCTTT.

CDR3 residues: CAWDSSNSPLHF. The CDR3 DNA reads TGTGCCTGGGACAGTTCGAACTCACCCCTCCACTTT. The rearrangement joins TRBV30 to TRBJ1-6; a weak D match, TRBD1 (5 bases). This CDR3 spans 12 amino acids. V lost 5 bases and J 10 bases, leaving 12 bases between the germline ends. The germline V gene has CDR1 GTSNPN and CDR2 SVGIG (reference sequence).